The 2 T cell receptor beta chains presented below share a single source sample, sequenced in a study of blood T cell repertoires in COVID-19. The method was immunoSEQ multiplex PCR; TCRdb's version includes in-frame clones alone and lacks a portion of them. Of roughly 100,000 clones in the sample, about 83% were seen once. The specimen was peripheral blood. Source of these receptors: a human donor in a cohort sampled during active COVID-19.

The genes are TRBV7-9 and TRBJ1-1; tentatively, D is TRBD1 (6 bases). Germline values: CDR1 SEHNR, CDR2 FQNEAQ (reference sequence). This CDR3 comprises 13 residues. V lost 5 bases and J lost 12, with 19 bases in between. In DNA form, the CDR3 reads TGTGCCAGCAGCACAATGTTGGGACACAGGACTTTCTTT. It encodes CASSTMLGHRTFF.

The V call is TRBV21-1, the J call TRBJ1-3. TRBV21-1 is flagged as a pseudogene. The CDR3 spans 16 residues. CDR3 coding DNA: TGTGCCAGCAGCATCTCGAAAATAAGGCGCGGATGCACCATATATTTT. It translates to CASSISKIRRGCTIYF.